This T cell receptor (beta chain) came from a study of blood T cell repertoires in COVID-19. Study at large: The United States, Italy and Spain were the sources of the acute and convalescent COVID-19 samples. T cells, B-cell-depleted T cells, or PBMCs supplied cDNA or gDNA.

V shed 1 base and J shed 7 bases, with 8 bases lying between them. Germline assignment: CDR1 SNHLY and CDR2 FYNNEI. The CDR3 contains 13 residues. Authors' data handling: From reference gene primer amplification, estimates of nucleated cell counts were derived. Libraries were prepared by immunoSEQ multiplex PCR; TCRdb keeps only in-frame clonotypes and omits some of them. V and J calls and clone size are copied from that table; D and trimming were computed from the DNA. The sample contains more than 200,000 clones, around nine tenths of which appear only once. Material: peripheral blood. The source of this sequence is a woman aged 55-70 years with COVID-19, enrolled during active disease. This chain uses TRBV2 with TRBJ2-1; D perhaps matches TRBD1 (6 bases). This CDR3 is CASSEGGPNEQFF. The CDR3 bases are TGTGCCAGCAGTGAAGGGGGGCCTAATGAGCAGTTCTTC.